These T cell receptor beta chains were read from a single sample in a study of radiation and T cells in renal cell carcinoma. Assay used: immunoSEQ multiplex PCR; TCRdb lists only in-frame clones, some missing. The sample contains approximately 49,000 clones, 80% of which appear only once. The specimen comprised blood, sampled from a patient whose treatment included radiotherapy and nephrectomy. The receptors shown here come from a woman in her 70s with renal cell carcinoma. CDR3s include the opening cysteine and the closing phenylalanine or tryptophan. The D gene is left open where the match is weak. Clone size, where shown, is once, few, many, or a class for clones that have expanded.

V gene	D gene	J gene	clone size	CDR3 DNA	CDR3 protein
TRBV5-4	.	TRBJ1-2	.	TGTGCCAGCAGCTTGGGTCCGGGTTACAACTATGGCTACACCTTC	CASSLGPGYNYGYTF
TRBV5-1	.	TRBJ2-5	once	TGCGCCAGCAGCTTGGGCGGCAGCACCCAAGAGACCCAGTACTTC	CASSLGGSTQETQYF
TRBV2	.	TRBJ1-2	.	TGTGCCAGCTCCGAATTAACTATGAGTGATGGCTACACCTTC	CASSELTMSDGYTF
TRBV5-1	TRBD2	TRBJ2-7	.	TGCGCCAGCAGCTTAACGGGACTAGCGGGGGGGCTCGGTAGGCACGAGCAGTACTTC	CASSLTGLAGGLGRHEQYF
TRBV1	.	TRBJ2-5	.	TGCACCAGCAGCCCCCGAACATCGGGAAGGGCCCAAGAGACCCAGTACTTC	CTSSPRTSGRAQETQYF
TRBV6-6	.	TRBJ2-5	.	TGTGCCAGCAGTTACTCTGATTGGGAGACCCAGTACTTC	CASSYSDWETQYF
TRBV19	.	TRBJ1-1	few	TGTGCCATTCTCAGGGACAACACTGAAGCTTTCTTT	CAILRDNTEAFF
TRBV5-4	.	TRBJ1-1	.	TGTGCCAGCAGCAAATACCGGGACCCCCAGGGCGCTTTCTTT	CASSKYRDPQGAFF
TRBV19	TRBD1	TRBJ1-2	.	TGTGCCAGTAGTGACACCAGAGGACAGGTCTATGGCTACACCTTC	CASSDTRGQVYGYTF
TRBV5-6	.	TRBJ1-3	.	TGTGCCAGCAGCTTGGGAATCAGCTCTGGAAACACCATATATTTT	CASSLGISSGNTIYF
TRBV11-2	TRBD1	TRBJ1-3	few	TGTGCCAGCAGCTTAGACGGGTCAGCGGGACAGGTTGGAAACACCATATATTTT	CASSLDGSAGQVGNTIYF
TRBV29-1	.	TRBJ1-1	few	TGCAGCCTGGACAGCAACACTGAAGCTTTCTTT	CSLDSNTEAFF
TRBV9	.	TRBJ1-2	.	TGTGCCAGCAGCAAAAACTGGGATGGCTACACCTTC	CASSKNWDGYTF
TRBV12-1	.	TRBJ1-2	.	TGTGCCAGCAGCTACAGGGAGAACTATGGCTACACCTTC	CASSYRENYGYTF
TRBV7-8	.	TRBJ2-2	few	TGTGCCAGCAGCTTAGAGGGCACGAACACCGGGGAGCTGTTTTTT	CASSLEGTNTGELFF
TRBV6-1	.	TRBJ1-5	once	TGTGCCAGTGGGCCCATACAGCCCCAGCATTTT	CASGPIQPQHF
TRBV6-6	TRBD2	TRBJ2-1	.	TGTGCCAGCAGTTTCCTCCTAGCGGGAGCGCCGTTCTTC	CASSFLLAGAPFF
TRBV4-3	TRBD2	TRBJ2-3	.	TGCGCCAGCAGCCAAGACCTGACTAGCGGGAACACAGATACGCAGTATTTT	CASSQDLTSGNTDTQYF
TRBV7-6	TRBD2	TRBJ2-1	.	TGTGCCAGCAGCTTCTATCCGGGGGGGTTGCATGAGCAGTTCTTC	CASSFYPGGLHEQFF
TRBV10-3	.	TRBJ2-3	.	TGTGCCATCAGTGAGAGCTCTCAGGGGGATACGCAGTATTTT	CAISESSQGDTQYF
TRBV5-1	TRBD1	TRBJ2-7	.	TGCGCCAGCAGCGTTCGACAGGGCTACGAGCAGTACTTC	CASSVRQGYEQYF
TRBV5-1	TRBD1	TRBJ1-4	.	TGCGCCAGCAGCTTGGGACAGGGTCGGCAAAAACTGTTTTTT	CASSLGQGRQKLFF
TRBV10-3	.	TRBJ1-2	.	TGTGCCATCAGTGGAAGGGAAGCGTCTGGCTACACCTTC	CAISGREASGYTF
TRBV18	TRBD1	TRBJ2-5	.	TGTGCCAGCTCACGGGACAGGGCCCAAGAGACCCAGTACTTC	CASSRDRAQETQYF
TRBV9	.	TRBJ2-2	once	TGTGCCAGCAGGAGAACAGCCTCGAACACCGGGGAGCTGTTTTTT	CASRRTASNTGELFF
TRBV5-1	TRBD2	TRBJ2-1	.	TGCGCCAGCAGCCCCGGACTAGCGGGGGCTTACAATGAGCAGTTCTTC	CASSPGLAGAYNEQFF
TRBV6-5	TRBD1	TRBJ2-2	few	TGTGCCAGCAGGGGGACAGGGAGGGCCGGGGAGCTGTTTTTT	CASRGTGRAGELFF
TRBV7-9	.	TRBJ2-7	.	TGTGCCAGCAGCTTAGCGGCAAGGGGCTCCTACGAGCAGTACTTC	CASSLAARGSYEQYF
TRBV25-1	TRBD1	TRBJ1-1	.	TGTGCCAGCAGGCTTCAGGGGGCCACTGAAGCTTTCTTT	CASRLQGATEAFF
TRBV13	TRBD2	TRBJ2-1	.	TGTGCCAGCAGCGCGGAGGGTTTCCTAGCGGGGGGAAACAATGAGCAGTTCTTC	CASSAEGFLAGGNNEQFF
TRBV11-2	TRBD1	TRBJ2-7	once	TGTGCCAGCAGCTTAGAATTAGGGACAGGGGACTACGAGCAGTACTTC	CASSLELGTGDYEQYF
TRBV27	TRBD1	TRBJ2-6	.	TGTGCCAGCAGAGGACAGGGCATCTCTGGGGCCAACGTCCTGACTTTC	CASRGQGISGANVLTF
TRBV7-2	TRBD1	TRBJ2-7	once	TGTGCCAGCAGCTTGGGGAGTGACAGGGGATCGAGGGAGCAGTACTTC	CASSLGSDRGSREQYF
TRBV10-3	TRBD1	TRBJ2-5	many	TGTGCCATCACTCCGGGACAGGGGGGCCAAGAGACCCAGTACTTC	CAITPGQGGQETQYF
TRBV19	.	TRBJ1-6	.	TGTGCCAGTAGGGAAAGGAGGAATCGATTAAGTAATTCACCCCTCCACTTT	CASRERRNRLSNSPLHF
TRBV4-2	.	TRBJ2-1	.	TGTGCCAGCAGCCAAGATGCGCTCTCCTACAATGAGCAGTTCTTC	CASSQDALSYNEQFF
TRBV11-2	.	TRBJ2-3	.	TGTGCCAGCAGCCCCCAGGGCTTAGCGGACACAGATACGCAGTATTTT	CASSPQGLADTDTQYF
TRBV7-2	TRBD1	TRBJ2-7	.	TGTGCCAGCAGCTTGGGGGACAGCCTTTACTCCTACGAGCAGTACTTC	CASSLGDSLYSYEQYF
TRBV6-6	TRBD1	TRBJ2-5	.	TGTGCCAGCAGTTACCCATTGGACAGGGTCGAGGAGACCCAGTACTTC	CASSYPLDRVEETQYF
TRBV19	.	TRBJ1-1	once	TGTGCCAGTAGTATACAGAGGGTGGAGGGGGGGGACACTGAAGCTTTCTTT	CASSIQRVEGGDTEAFF
TRBV4-2	.	TRBJ2-3	.	TGTGCCAGCAGCCAAGATCCTAGGGGGGGCACAGATACGCAGTATTTT	CASSQDPRGGTDTQYF
TRBV6-5	.	TRBJ2-3	once	TGTAAGGGGGGTCCCACAGATACGCAGTATTTT	CKGGPTDTQYF
TRBV7-2	TRBD2	TRBJ2-1	.	TGTGCCAGCAGCTTAGTCGGGACTAGCTCCTACAATGAGCAGTTCTTC	CASSLVGTSSYNEQFF
TRBV5-8	.	TRBJ1-5	.	TGTGCCAGCAGCTTGGGTTACCCGTTAGGGGCTCAGCCCCAGCATTTT	CASSLGYPLGAQPQHF
TRBV19	.	TRBJ1-2	few	TGTGCCAGTAGTATATGGGACGGACATAACTATGGCTACACCTTC	CASSIWDGHNYGYTF
TRBV6-5	.	TRBJ1-2	.	TGTGCCACCTCGAGAGGGGACTATGGCTACACCTTC	CATSRGDYGYTF
TRBV11-2	TRBD2	TRBJ2-3	.	TGTGCCAGCAGCCTATTAGCGGGAGTCTTAACAGATACGCAGTATTTT	CASSLLAGVLTDTQYF
TRBV7-2	.	TRBJ2-1	.	TGTGCCAGCACTCTTCCTAGCGTCAATGAGCAGTTCTTC	CASTLPSVNEQFF
TRBV27	.	TRBJ2-5	few	TGTGCCAGCAGTTTGACGGGAGAGACCCAGTACTTC	CASSLTGETQYF
TRBV19	.	TRBJ1-1	.	TGTGCCAGTAGTATATGGGGAACGTACACTGAAGCTTTCTTT	CASSIWGTYTEAFF
TRBV30	.	TRBJ2-1	.	TGTGCCTATTCCACGGGGTCAGGGTACAATGAGCAGTTCTTC	CAYSTGSGYNEQFF
TRBV4-1	.	TRBJ2-3	.	TGCGCCAGCAGCCAAGGCCAGATCACAGATACGCAGTATTTT	CASSQGQITDTQYF
TRBV15	TRBD2	TRBJ2-5	.	TGTGCCACCAGCCGAATCTCCCCGAGGGTAGCGGGAGTTGAGACCCAGTACTTC	CATSRISPRVAGVETQYF
TRBV2	.	TRBJ1-6	.	TGTGCCAGCAGTGACCAGGGTGGAAATTCACCCCTCCACTTT	CASSDQGGNSPLHF